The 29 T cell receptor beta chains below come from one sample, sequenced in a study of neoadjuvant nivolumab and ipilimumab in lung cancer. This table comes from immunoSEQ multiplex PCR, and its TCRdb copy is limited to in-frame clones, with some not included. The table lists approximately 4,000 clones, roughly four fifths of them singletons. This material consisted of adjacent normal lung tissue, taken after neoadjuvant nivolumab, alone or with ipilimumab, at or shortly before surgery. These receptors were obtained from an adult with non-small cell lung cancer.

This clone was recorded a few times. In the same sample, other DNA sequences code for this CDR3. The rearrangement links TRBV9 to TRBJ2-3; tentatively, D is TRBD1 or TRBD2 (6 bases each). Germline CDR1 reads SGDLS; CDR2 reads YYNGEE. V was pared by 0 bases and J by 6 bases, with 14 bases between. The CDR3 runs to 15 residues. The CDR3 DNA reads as TGTGCCAGCAGCGTAGAAGGCAGGGGAGGTGATACGCAGTATTTT. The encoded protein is CASSVEGRGGDTQYF. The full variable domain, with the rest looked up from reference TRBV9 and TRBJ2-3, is DSGVTQTPKHLITATGQRVTLRCSPRSGDLSVYWYQQSLDQGLQFLIQYYNGEERAKGNILERFSAQQFPDLHSELNLSSLELGDSALYFCASSVEGRGGDTQYFGPGTRLTVL.

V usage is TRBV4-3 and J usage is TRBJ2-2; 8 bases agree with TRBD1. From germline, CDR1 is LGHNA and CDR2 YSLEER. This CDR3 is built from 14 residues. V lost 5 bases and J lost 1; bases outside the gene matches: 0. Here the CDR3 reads CASSGTGNTGELFF. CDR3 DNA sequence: TGCGCCAGCAGCGGGACAGGGAACACCGGGGAGCTGTTTTTT.

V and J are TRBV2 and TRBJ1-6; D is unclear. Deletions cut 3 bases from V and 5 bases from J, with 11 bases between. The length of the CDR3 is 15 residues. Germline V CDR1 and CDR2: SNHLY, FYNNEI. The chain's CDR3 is CASSESRANNSPLHF. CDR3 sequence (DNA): TGTGCCAGCAGTGAGTCTAGGGCAAATAATTCACCCCTCCACTTT.

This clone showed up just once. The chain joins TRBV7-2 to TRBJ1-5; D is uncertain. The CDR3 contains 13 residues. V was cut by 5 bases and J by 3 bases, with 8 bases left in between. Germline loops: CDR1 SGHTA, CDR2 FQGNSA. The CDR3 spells CASSPGVNQPQHF. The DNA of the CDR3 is TGTGCCAGCAGCCCGGGAGTCAATCAGCCCCAGCATTTT.

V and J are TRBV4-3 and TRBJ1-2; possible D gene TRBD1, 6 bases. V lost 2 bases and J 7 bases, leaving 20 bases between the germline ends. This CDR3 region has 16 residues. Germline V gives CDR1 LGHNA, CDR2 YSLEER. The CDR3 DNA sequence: TGCGCCAGCAGCCAAAGAATTACAGGGTCCCAAGGTGGCTACACCTTC. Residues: CASSQRITGSQGGYTF.

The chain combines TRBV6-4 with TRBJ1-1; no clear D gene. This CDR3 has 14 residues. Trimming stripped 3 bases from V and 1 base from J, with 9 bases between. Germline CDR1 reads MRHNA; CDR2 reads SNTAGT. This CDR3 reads CASSDSPGNTEAFF. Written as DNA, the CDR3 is TGTGCCAGCAGTGATTCCCCGGGGAACACTGAAGCTTTCTTT.

CDR3 protein: CASSSDRVRSSSEQYF. The CDR3 DNA reads TGTGCCAGCAGCTCGGACCGGGTACGAAGCTCTTCCGAGCAGTACTTC. V and J are TRBV5-4 and TRBJ2-7; no firm D call. Germline V CDR1 and CDR2: SGHNT, YYREEE (reference sequence). Trimming took off 3 bases at V and 6 bases at J, with 22 bases between the two ends. The CDR3 is 16 amino acids. Based on the CDR3 plus reference TRBV5-4 and TRBJ2-7, the full variable domain is ETGVTQSPTHLIKTRGQQVTLRCSSQSGHNTVSWYQQALGQGPQFIFQYYREEENGRGNFPPRFSGLQFPNYSSELNVNALELDDSALYLCASSSDRVRSSSEQYFGPGTRLTVT.

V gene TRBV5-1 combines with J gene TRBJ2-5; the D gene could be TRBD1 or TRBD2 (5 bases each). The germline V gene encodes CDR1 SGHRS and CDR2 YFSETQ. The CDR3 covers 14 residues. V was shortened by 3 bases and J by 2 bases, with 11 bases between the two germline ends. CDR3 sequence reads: CASSWGTLQETQYF. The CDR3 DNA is TGCGCCAGCAGCTGGGGGACGTTGCAAGAGACCCAGTACTTC.

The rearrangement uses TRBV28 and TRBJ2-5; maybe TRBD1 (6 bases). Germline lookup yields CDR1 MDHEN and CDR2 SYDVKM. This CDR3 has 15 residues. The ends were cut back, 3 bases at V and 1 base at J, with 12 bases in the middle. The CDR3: CASSFLDRPQETQYF. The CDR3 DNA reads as TGTGCCAGCAGTTTTTTGGACAGACCCCAAGAGACCCAGTACTTC.

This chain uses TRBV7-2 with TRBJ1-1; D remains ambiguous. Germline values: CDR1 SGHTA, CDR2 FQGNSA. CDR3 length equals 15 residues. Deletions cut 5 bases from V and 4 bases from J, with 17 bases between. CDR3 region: CASSPLRREATEAFF. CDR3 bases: TGTGCCAGCAGCCCCCTTAGGAGGGAGGCCACTGAAGCTTTCTTT.

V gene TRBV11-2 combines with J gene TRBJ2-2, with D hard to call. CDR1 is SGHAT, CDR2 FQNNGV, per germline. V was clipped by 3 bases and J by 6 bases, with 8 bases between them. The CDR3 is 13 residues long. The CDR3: CASSFGSAGELFF. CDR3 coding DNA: TGTGCCAGCAGCTTCGGTTCGGCCGGGGAGCTGTTTTTT.

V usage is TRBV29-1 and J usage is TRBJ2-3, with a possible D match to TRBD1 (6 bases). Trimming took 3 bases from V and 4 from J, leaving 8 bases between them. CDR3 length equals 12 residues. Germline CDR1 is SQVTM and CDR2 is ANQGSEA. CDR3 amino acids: CSVDRGADTQYF. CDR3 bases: TGCAGCGTTGACAGGGGCGCAGATACGCAGTATTTT.

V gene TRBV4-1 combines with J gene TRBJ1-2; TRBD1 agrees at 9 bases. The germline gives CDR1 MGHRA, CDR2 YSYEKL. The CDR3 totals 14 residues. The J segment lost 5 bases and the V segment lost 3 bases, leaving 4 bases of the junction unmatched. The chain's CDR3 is CASSHPDRGYGYTF. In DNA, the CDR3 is TGCGCCAGCAGCCATCCAGACAGGGGGTATGGCTACACCTTC.

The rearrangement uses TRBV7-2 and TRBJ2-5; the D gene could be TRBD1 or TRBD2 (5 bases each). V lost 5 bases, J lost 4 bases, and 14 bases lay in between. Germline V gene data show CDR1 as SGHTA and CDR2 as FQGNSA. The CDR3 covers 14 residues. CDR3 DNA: TGTGCCAGCAGCCTATTCCGGGACGCAGAGACCCAGTACTTC. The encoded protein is CASSLFRDAETQYF.

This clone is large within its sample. In nucleotides, the CDR3 is TGTGCCAGCACCCAGGGCGGGACTCATCAGCCCCAGCATTTT. It yields the protein CASTQGGTHQPQHF. The chain links TRBV28 to TRBJ1-5, with a possible D match to TRBD1 (5 bases). This CDR3 spans 14 amino acids. The germline gives CDR1 MDHEN, CDR2 SYDVKM. V was shortened by 7 bases and J by 5 bases, with 15 bases between the two germline ends.

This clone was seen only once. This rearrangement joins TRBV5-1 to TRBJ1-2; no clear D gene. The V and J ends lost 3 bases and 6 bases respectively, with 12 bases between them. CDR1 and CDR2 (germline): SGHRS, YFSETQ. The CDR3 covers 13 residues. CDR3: CASSSPEFNGYTF. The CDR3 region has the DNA TGCGCCAGCAGCTCCCCGGAGTTCAATGGCTACACCTTC.

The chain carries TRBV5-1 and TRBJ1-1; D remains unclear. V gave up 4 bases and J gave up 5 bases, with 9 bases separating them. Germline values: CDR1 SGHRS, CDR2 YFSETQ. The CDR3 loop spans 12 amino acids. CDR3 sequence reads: CASSPLGTEAFF. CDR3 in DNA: TGCGCCAGCAGCCCCCTAGGAACTGAAGCTTTCTTT.

DNA for the CDR3: TGTGCCAGCGGCTGGGAGGGTAATCAGCCCCAGCATTTT. This translates into CASGWEGNQPQHF. The chain joins TRBV6-1 to TRBJ1-5; D gene uncertain. The CDR3 contains 13 residues. Germline CDR1 reads MNHNS; CDR2 reads SASEGT. With 8 bases removed from V and 4 bases from J, the gap between germline ends came to 12 bases.

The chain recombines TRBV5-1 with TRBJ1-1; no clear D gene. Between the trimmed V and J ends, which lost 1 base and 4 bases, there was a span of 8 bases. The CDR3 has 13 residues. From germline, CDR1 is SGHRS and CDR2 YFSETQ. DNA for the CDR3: TGCGCCAGCAGCTTGAGACTGAGCACTGAAGCTTTCTTT. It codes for CASSLRLSTEAFF.

The CDR3 nucleotides are TGTGCCAGCATCATCAGGGAAAGCTCTGGGGCCAACGTCCTGACTTTC. Translated, it gives CASIIRESSGANVLTF. The chain carries TRBV7-9 and TRBJ2-6, with D tentatively TRBD1 (5 bases). The germline gives CDR1 SEHNR, CDR2 FQNEAQ (reference sequence). Trimming shortened V by 7 bases and J by 0 bases, and 13 bases separated the two germline ends. There are 16 residues in the CDR3.

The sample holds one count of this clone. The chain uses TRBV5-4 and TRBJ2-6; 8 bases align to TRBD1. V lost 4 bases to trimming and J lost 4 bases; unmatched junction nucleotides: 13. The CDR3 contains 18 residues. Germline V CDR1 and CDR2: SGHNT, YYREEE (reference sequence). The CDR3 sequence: CASSIGTGLNSGANVLTF. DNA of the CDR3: TGTGCCAGCAGCATAGGGACAGGCCTTAACTCCGGGGCCAACGTCCTGACTTTC.

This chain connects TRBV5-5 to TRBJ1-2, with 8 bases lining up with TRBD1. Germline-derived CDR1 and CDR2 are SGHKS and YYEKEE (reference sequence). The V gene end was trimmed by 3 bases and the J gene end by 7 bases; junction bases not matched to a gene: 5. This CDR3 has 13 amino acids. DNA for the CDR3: TGTGCCAGCAGCTCTCCGGACAGGGCTGGCTACACCTTC. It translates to CASSSPDRAGYTF.

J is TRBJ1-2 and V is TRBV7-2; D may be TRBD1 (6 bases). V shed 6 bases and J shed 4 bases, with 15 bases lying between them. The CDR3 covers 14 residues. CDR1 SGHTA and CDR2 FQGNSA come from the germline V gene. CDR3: CASSYAGESYGYTF. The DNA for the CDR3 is TGTGCCAGCAGTTACGCAGGGGAGAGCTATGGCTACACCTTC.

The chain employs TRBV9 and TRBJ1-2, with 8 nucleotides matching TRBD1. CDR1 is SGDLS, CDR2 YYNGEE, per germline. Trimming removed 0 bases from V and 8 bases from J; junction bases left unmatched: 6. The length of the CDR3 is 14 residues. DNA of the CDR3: TGTGCCAGCAGCGTAGCGGGGACAGGATACGGCTACACCTTC. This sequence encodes CASSVAGTGYGYTF.

The CDR3 is CASSLGSGSPYEQYF. In DNA form, the CDR3 reads TGTGCCAGCAGCTTAGGATCAGGGTCTCCCTACGAGCAGTACTTC. The rearrangement joins TRBV11-2 to TRBJ2-7; perhaps TRBD1 as D (5 bases). The CDR3 is 15 residues long. V shed 1 base and J shed 2 bases, with 12 bases lying between them. Per germline, CDR1 SGHAT and CDR2 FQNNGV.

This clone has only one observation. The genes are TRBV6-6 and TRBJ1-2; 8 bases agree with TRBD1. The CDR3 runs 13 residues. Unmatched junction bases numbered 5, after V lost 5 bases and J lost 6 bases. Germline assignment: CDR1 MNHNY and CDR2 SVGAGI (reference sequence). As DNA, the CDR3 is TGTGCCAGCAGTAATACAGGGGGTAATGGCTACACCTTC. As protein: CASSNTGGNGYTF.

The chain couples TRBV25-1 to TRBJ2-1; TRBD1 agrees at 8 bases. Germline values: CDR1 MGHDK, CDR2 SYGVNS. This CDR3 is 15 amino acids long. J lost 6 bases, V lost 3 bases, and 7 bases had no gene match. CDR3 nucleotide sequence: TGTGCCAGCAGTGATGGGAGGACAGGGCCCAATGAGCAGTTCTTC. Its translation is CASSDGRTGPNEQFF.

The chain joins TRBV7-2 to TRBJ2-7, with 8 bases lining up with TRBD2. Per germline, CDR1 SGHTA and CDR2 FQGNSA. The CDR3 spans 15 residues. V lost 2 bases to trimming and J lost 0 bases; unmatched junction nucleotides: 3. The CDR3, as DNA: TGTGCCAGCAGCTTAAGGCGGGGGGACTCCTACGAGCAGTACTTC. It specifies CASSLRRGDSYEQYF.

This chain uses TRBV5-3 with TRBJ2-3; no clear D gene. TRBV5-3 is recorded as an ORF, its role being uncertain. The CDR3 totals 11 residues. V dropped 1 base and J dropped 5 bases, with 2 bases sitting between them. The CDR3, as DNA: TGTGCCAGAAGCTTGAGAGATACGCAGTATTTT. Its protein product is CARSLRDTQYF.